The 21 T cell receptor beta chains given below trace back to one sample, sequenced in a study of breast tumors, draining lymph nodes, adjacent tissues. TCRdb re-called the multiplex PCR reads with MiXCR, one entry per CDR3 protein. Of approximately 63,000 distinct CDR3 sequences listed, 45% to 65% were seen once; the top ten hold approximately 18%. Sequencing input: breast tumor tissue. All receptors come from a female donor with breast cancer. Some clones in this sample may be carry-over from other donors' samples.

This clonotype showed up many times. This sequence joins TRBV6-1 and TRBJ2-2; TRBD1 agrees at 7 bases. Germline loops: CDR1 MNHNS, CDR2 SASEGT. V was clipped by 4 bases and J by 1 base; unmatched bases: 9. This CDR3 contains 17 residues. In nucleotides, the CDR3 is TGTGCCAGCAGTGTCCACCAGGGGGTTTGGAACACCGGGGAGCTGTTTTTT. It is translated as CASSVHQGVWNTGELFF.

This chain uses TRBV2 with TRBJ2-1; unclear D gene. The V end lost 7 bases, the J end lost 4 bases, and 5 bases lay between the germline ends. The germline V gene encodes CDR1 SNHLY and CDR2 FYNNEI. The CDR3 runs to 11 residues. The CDR3, as DNA: TGTGCCAGCAACCAGTACAATGAGCAGTTCTTC. Translation gives CASNQYNEQFF.

This clonotype was counted ten times or more. The chain uses TRBV5-1 and TRBJ1-2, with TRBD1 as a possible D gene (5 bases). The germline gives CDR1 SGHRS, CDR2 YFSETQ. CDR3 length: 15 residues. V gave up 4 bases and J gave up 2 bases, with 15 bases separating them. DNA of the CDR3: TGCGCCAGCAGCATGGACAACCCACGAAACTATGGCTACACCTTC. Protein: CASSMDNPRNYGYTF.

The sample holds many counts of this clonotype. The V gene is TRBV11-2, the J gene TRBJ2-7; 11 bases are shared with TRBD2. The CDR3 consists of 14 residues. V dropped 6 bases and J dropped 7; count of bases not matched to a gene: 8. Germline V gene data show CDR1 as SGHAT and CDR2 as FQNNGV. CDR3 protein: CASRIAGGPEEQYF. The CDR3 DNA is TGTGCCAGCAGGATAGCGGGGGGGCCGGAAGAGCAGTACTTC.

The chain is built from TRBV5-4 and TRBJ2-1, with D unclear. This CDR3 region has 15 residues. V lost 4 bases, J lost 0 bases, and 11 bases lay in between. Per germline, CDR1 SGHNT and CDR2 YYREEE (reference sequence). The CDR3, as DNA: TGTGCCAGCAGCCAGACTTTCAGCTCCTACAATGAGCAGTTCTTC. Translated, it gives CASSQTFSSYNEQFF.

The chain couples TRBV5-1 to TRBJ1-1; D is possibly TRBD1 (6 bases). This CDR3 is 14 amino acids long. Germline V gives CDR1 SGHRS, CDR2 YFSETQ. V was clipped by 6 bases and J by 3 bases, with 15 bases between them. Written as DNA, the CDR3 is TGCGCCAGCAAGGTAGGGGGGCGCGACACTGAAGCTTTCTTT. Translating it yields CASKVGGRDTEAFF. The whole variable domain, remainder taken from reference TRBV5-1 and TRBJ1-1, is KAGVTQTPRYLIKTRGQQVTLSCSPISGHRSVSWYQQTPGQGLQFLFEYFSETQRNKGNFPGRFSGRQFSNSRSEMNVSTLELGDSALYLCASKVGGRDTEAFFGQGTRLTVV.

This clonotype came up many times. The genes are TRBV12-3 or TRBV12-4 and TRBJ2-6, with D unresolved. V was clipped by 6 bases and J by 0 bases, with 12 bases between them. This CDR3 spans 16 amino acids. The CDR3: CASSRSFFSGANVLTF. CDR3 bases: TGTGCCAGCAGCCGCTCCTTTTTCTCTGGGGCCAACGTCCTGACTTTC.

The rearrangement links TRBV10-3 to TRBJ2-5; possibly TRBD1 for D (9 bases). Trimming removed 6 bases at V and 4 bases at J, with 21 bases between. Germline assignment: CDR1 ENHRY and CDR2 SYGVKD. The CDR3 loop spans 16 amino acids. The CDR3 sequence is CAIRSGGTGNGETQYF. CDR3 sequence (DNA): TGTGCCATCAGATCGGGGGGGACAGGGAACGGAGAGACCCAGTACTTC.

In its sample, this clonotype was seen many times. The chain joins TRBV20-1 to TRBJ2-2; no clear D. Trimming stripped 0 bases from V and 4 bases from J, with 15 bases between. The CDR3 loop spans 16 amino acids. Germline V CDR1 and CDR2: DFQATT, SNEGSKA (reference sequence). The CDR3 sequence is CSARDLRTQTTGELFF. CDR3 DNA: TGCAGTGCTAGAGATCTAAGAACTCAGACCACCGGGGAGCTGTTTTTT.

This clonotype has ten or more counts. The chain carries TRBV15 and TRBJ1-4, with D perhaps matching TRBD1 (5 bases). The CDR3 extends over 15 amino acids. V lost 1 base, J lost 4 bases, and 10 bases lay in between. Germline CDR1 LNHNV, CDR2 YYDKDF (reference sequence). The chain's CDR3 is CATSRGGVRNEKLFF. The CDR3 coding sequence is TGTGCCACCAGCAGAGGGGGGGTCCGTAATGAAAAACTGTTTTTT.

This chain connects TRBV12-3 or TRBV12-4 to TRBJ1-2, with 7 bases aligning to TRBD1. The CDR3 is 14 amino acids. The J segment lost 1 base and the V segment lost 6 bases, leaving 5 bases of the junction unmatched. The CDR3 spells CASSTNRGNYGYTF. In nucleotides, the CDR3 is TGTGCCAGCAGCACAAACAGGGGTAACTATGGCTACACCTTC.

J is TRBJ2-5 and V is TRBV20-1, with 9 bases fitting TRBD2. V shed 5 bases, J shed 4 bases, and the junction held 11 bases outside the gene matches. The CDR3 is 15 residues long. Looked up from germline, CDR1 is DFQATT and CDR2 is SNEGSKA (reference sequence). CDR3 sequence (DNA): TGCAGTGCTCGACGGGGACTAGCAGGTGGAGAGACCCAGTACTTC. The encoded protein is CSARRGLAGGETQYF.

As concerns this clonotype: One end of the junction is discordant with germline, which a read error may explain. This chain uses TRBV10-3 with TRBJ2-2, with 11 bases aligning to TRBD2. The CDR3 spans 13 residues. Germline-derived CDR1 and CDR2 are ENHRY and SYGVKD. Here the CDR3 reads CAIAFRLAGGLFF. Written as DNA, the CDR3 is TGTGCCATCGCGTTTCGGCTAGCGGGGGGGCTGTTTTTT.

As regards this clonotype: At one boundary the junction diverges from the germline segment, which might be a read error. The gene calls are TRBV24-1 and TRBJ2-1; D perhaps matches TRBD2 (5 bases). The CDR3 is 17 amino acids. CDR1 KGHDR and CDR2 SFDVKD come from the germline V gene. In DNA form, the CDR3 reads TGTGCCACCAGTGATTGGAGCGTTTGGAGCGGCTACAATGGGCAGTTCTTC. This encodes CATSDWSVWSGYNGQFF.

This chain connects TRBV10-3 to TRBJ1-4; 7 positions match TRBD1. V lost 3 bases and J lost 7; bases outside the gene matches: 5. The CDR3 has 14 amino acids. CDR1 and CDR2 (germline): ENHRY, SYGVKD. The CDR3 region has the DNA TGTGCCATCAGTGACAGGGGGTCGCTTGAAAAACTGTTTTTT. Amino acid sequence: CAISDRGSLEKLFF.

This chain uses TRBV6-4 with TRBJ1-4; TRBD1 might be the D (5 bases). Germline CDR1 MRHNA, CDR2 SNTAGT. The CDR3 is 12 residues long. V lost 8 bases and J lost 9, with 13 bases in between. The CDR3 nucleotides read TGTGCCAGCCTATCACGGGGGAAAAAACTGTTTTTT. Encoded protein: CASLSRGKKLFF.

The V and J genes are TRBV4-2 and TRBJ2-1; a weak D match, TRBD2 (5 bases). In germline, CDR1 is LGHNA, CDR2 YNFKEQ. Trimming removed 2 bases at V and 6 bases at J, with 5 bases between. This CDR3 is 12 amino acids long. The CDR3 DNA reads TGTGCCAGCAGCCAAACTAGCAATGAGCAGTTCTTC. Its translation is CASSQTSNEQFF.

In its sample, this clonotype was seen a few times. The chain joins TRBV14 to TRBJ1-1; 9 nucleotides match TRBD1. The CDR3 sequence is 18 residues long. Trimming removed 0 bases from V and 4 bases from J; junction bases left unmatched: 12. The germline V gene has CDR1 SGHDN and CDR2 FVKESK. CDR3 sequence: CASSQDRWGDRDATEAFF. DNA for the CDR3: TGTGCCAGCAGCCAAGATCGATGGGGGGACAGGGATGCCACTGAAGCTTTCTTT.

The rearrangement uses TRBV9 and TRBJ1-2, with 10 bases that match TRBD1. Germline V gene lookup returns CDR1 SGDLS and CDR2 YYNGEE. The CDR3 runs to 13 residues. The V segment lost 3 bases and the J segment 7 bases; nucleotides outside the gene matches: 3. This CDR3 reads CASSGQGARGYTF. The DNA for the CDR3 is TGTGCCAGCAGCGGACAGGGGGCGCGTGGCTACACCTTC.

The chain combines TRBV30 with TRBJ2-3, with 8 bases that match TRBD1. With V trimmed by 5 bases and J by 0 bases, 10 bases remained unmatched. This CDR3 region has 16 residues. CDR1 GTSNPN and CDR2 SVGIG come from the germline V gene (reference sequence). CDR3 in DNA: TGTGCCTGGGATAGGGACAGGATACCTAGCACAGATACGCAGTATTTT. Encoded protein: CAWDRDRIPSTDTQYF.

For this clonotype: At one of its ends the junction is not consistent with the germline gene, which may arise from a read error. The gene calls are TRBV20-1 and TRBJ2-3; perhaps D is TRBD1 or TRBD2 (6 bases each). The CDR3 consists of 18 residues. Germline V CDR1 and CDR2: DFQATT, SNEGSKA (reference sequence). CDR3 coding DNA: TGCGGTGCTCGACGGGAACTGGCGGGATGGGGGCCCCCAGATACGCAGTATTTT. Protein: CGARRELAGWGPPDTQYF.